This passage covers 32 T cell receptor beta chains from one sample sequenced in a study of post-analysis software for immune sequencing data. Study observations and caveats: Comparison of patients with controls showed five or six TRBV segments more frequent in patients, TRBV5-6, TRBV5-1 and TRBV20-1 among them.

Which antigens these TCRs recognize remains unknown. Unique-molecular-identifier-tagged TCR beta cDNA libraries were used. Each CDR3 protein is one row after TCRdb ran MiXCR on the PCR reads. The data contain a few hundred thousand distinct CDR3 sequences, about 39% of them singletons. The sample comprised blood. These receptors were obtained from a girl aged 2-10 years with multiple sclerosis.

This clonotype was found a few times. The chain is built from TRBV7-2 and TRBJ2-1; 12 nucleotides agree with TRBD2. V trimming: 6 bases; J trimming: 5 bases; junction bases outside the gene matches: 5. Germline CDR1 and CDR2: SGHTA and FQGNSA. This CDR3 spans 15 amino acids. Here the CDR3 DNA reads TGTGCCAGCAGTCCAGGACTAGCGGGACACAATGAGCAGTTCTTC. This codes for CASSPGLAGHNEQFF. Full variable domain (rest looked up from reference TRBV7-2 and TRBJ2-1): GAGVSQSPSNKVTEKGKDVELRCDPISGHTALYWYRQSLGQGLEFLIYFQGNSAPDKSGLPSDRFSAERTGGSVSTLTIQRTQQEDSAVYLCASSPGLAGHNEQFFGPGTRLTVL.

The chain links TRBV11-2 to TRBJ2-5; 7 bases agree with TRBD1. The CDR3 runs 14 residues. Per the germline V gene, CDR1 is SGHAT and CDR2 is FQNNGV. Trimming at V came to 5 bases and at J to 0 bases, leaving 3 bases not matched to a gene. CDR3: CASSDTGDQETQYF. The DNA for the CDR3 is TGTGCCAGCAGCGATACAGGGGACCAAGAGACCCAGTACTTC.

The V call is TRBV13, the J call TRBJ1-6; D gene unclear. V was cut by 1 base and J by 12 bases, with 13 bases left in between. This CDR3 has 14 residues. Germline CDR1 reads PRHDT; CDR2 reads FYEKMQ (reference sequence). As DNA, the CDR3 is TGTGCCAGCAGCTTAGAAGGGAGAGGTTTACCCCTCCACTTT. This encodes CASSLEGRGLPLHF.

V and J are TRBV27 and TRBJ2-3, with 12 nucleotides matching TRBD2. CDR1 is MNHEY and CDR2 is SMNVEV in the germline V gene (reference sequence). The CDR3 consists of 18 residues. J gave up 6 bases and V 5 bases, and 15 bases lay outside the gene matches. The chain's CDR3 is CASSPLSSLAGGWDTQYF. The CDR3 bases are TGTGCCAGCAGTCCCCTGTCCTCTCTAGCGGGAGGGTGGGATACGCAGTATTTT.

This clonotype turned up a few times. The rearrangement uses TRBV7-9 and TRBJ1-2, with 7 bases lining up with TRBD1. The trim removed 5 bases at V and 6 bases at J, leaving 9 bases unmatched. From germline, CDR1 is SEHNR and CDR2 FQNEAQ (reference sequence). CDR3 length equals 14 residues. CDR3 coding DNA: TGTGCCAGCAGCGATACGGACAGGAGGGATGGCTACACCTTC. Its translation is CASSDTDRRDGYTF. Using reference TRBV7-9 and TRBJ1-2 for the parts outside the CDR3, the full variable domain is DTGVSQNPRHKITKRGQNVTFRCDPISEHNRLYWYRQTLGQGPEFLTYFQNEAQLEKSRLLSDRFSAERPKGSFSTLEIQRTEQGDSAMYLCASSDTDRRDGYTFGSGTRLTVV.

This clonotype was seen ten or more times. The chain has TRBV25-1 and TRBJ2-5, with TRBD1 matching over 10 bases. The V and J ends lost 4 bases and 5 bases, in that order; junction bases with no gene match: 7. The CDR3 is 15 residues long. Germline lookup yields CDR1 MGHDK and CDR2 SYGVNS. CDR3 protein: CASSGFPGQGETQYF. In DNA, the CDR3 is TGTGCCAGCAGTGGTTTCCCGGGACAGGGGGAGACCCAGTACTTC.

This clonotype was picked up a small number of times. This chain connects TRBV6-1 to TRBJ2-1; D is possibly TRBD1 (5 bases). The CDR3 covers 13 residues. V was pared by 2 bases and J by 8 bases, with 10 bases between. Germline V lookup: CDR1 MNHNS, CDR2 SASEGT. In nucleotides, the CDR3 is TGTGCCAGCAGTGAATTCATAGGGGATGAGCAGTTCTTC. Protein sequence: CASSEFIGDEQFF.

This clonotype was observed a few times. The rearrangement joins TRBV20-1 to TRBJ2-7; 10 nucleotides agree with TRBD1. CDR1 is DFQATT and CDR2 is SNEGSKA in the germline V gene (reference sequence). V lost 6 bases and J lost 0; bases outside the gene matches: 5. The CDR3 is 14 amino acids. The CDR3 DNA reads TGCAGTGCCCGATGGACAGGGGGCTCCTACGAGCAGTACTTC. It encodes CSARWTGGSYEQYF.

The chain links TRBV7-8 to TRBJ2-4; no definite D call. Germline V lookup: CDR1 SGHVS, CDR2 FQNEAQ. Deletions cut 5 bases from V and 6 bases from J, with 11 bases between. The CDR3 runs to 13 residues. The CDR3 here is CASSPLAGNIQYF. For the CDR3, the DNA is TGTGCCAGCAGCCCACTGGCAGGAAACATTCAGTACTTC.

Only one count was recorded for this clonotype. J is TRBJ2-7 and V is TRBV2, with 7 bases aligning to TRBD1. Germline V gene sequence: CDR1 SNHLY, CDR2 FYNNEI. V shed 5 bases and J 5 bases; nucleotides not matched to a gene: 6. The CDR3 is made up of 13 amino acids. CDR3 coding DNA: TGTGCCAGCAGTTTTTTACAGGGGAACGAGCAGTACTTC. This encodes CASSFLQGNEQYF.

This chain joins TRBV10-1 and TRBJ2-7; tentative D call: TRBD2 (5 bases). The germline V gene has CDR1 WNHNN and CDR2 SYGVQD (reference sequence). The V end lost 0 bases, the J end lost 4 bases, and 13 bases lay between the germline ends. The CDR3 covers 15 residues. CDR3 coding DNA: TGCGCCAGCAGTGAGTCGATAACGGGGATATACGAGCAGTACTTC. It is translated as CASSESITGIYEQYF.

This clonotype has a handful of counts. The CDR3 spells CSAPSRGVGANVLTF. CDR3 nucleotide sequence: TGCAGTGCCCCTTCCAGGGGAGTTGGGGCCAACGTCCTGACTTTC. The chain employs TRBV20-1 and TRBJ2-6, with a tentative D call TRBD1 (6 bases). The germline gives CDR1 DFQATT, CDR2 SNEGSKA (reference sequence). This CDR3 spans 15 amino acids. Trimming took 6 bases from V and 3 from J, leaving 15 bases between them.

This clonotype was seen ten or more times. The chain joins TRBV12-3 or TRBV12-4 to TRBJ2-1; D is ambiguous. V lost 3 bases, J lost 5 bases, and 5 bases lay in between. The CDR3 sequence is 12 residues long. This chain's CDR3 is CASSFSDNEQFF. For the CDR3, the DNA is TGTGCCAGCAGTTTTTCAGACAATGAGCAGTTCTTC.

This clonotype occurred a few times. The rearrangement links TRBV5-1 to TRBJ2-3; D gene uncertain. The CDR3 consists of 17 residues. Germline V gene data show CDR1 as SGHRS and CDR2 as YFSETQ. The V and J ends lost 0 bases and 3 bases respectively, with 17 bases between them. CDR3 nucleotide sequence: TGCGCCAGCAGCTTGGAGGGCAGGAACGGAGCTACAGATACGCAGTATTTT. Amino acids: CASSLEGRNGATDTQYF.

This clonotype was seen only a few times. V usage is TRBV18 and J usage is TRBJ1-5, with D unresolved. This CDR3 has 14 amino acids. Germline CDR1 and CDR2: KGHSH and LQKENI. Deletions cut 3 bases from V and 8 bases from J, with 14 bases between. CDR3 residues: CASSPVEGSKPQHF. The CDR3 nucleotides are TGTGCCAGCTCACCGGTCGAAGGGAGTAAGCCCCAGCATTTT.

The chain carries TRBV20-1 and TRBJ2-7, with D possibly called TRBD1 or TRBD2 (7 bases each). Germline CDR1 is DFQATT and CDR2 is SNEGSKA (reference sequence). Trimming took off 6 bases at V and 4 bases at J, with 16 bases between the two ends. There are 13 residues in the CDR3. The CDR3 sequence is CSAYRGGVYEQYF. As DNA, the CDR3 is TGCAGTGCGTACAGGGGAGGGGTATACGAGCAGTACTTC.

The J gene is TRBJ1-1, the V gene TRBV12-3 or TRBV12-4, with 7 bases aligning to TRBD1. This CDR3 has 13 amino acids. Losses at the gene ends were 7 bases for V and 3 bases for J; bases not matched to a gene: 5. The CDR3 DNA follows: TGTGCCAGCATCCAGGGACAGCACACTGAAGCTTTCTTT. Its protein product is CASIQGQHTEAFF.

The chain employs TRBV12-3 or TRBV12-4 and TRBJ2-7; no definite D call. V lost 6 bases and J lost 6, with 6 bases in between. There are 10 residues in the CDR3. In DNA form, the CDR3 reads TGTGCCAGCAGCAGCGTCGAGCAGTACTTC. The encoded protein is CASSSVEQYF.

CDR3 bases: TGTGCCAGCAGCGAAATGGATAGGGCTAATGAAAAACTGTTTTTT. This encodes CASSEMDRANEKLFF. The rearrangement uses TRBV5-5 and TRBJ1-4; D gene uncertain. The V gene lost 4 bases and the J gene lost 3 bases, with 13 bases spanning the gap. CDR3 length: 15 amino acids. Germline assignment: CDR1 SGHKS and CDR2 YYEKEE (reference sequence).

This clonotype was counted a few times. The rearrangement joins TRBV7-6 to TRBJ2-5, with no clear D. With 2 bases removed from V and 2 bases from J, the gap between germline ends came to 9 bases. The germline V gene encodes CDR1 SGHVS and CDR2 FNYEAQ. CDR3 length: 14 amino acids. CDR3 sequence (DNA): TGTGCCAGCAGCTTATTAAGAGAACAAGAGACCCAGTACTTC. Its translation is CASSLLREQETQYF.

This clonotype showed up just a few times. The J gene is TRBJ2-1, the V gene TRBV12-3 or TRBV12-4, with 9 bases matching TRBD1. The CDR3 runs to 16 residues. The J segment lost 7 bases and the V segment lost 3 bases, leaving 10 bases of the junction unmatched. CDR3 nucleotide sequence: TGTGCCAGCAGTTTTTCAGGACAGGGGTTCCGGAATGAGCAGTTCTTC. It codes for CASSFSGQGFRNEQFF.

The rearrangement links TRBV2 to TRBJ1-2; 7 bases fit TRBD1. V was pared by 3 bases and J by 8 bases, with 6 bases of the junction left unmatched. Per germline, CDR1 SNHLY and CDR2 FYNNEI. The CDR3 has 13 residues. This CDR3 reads CASSDRGALGYTF. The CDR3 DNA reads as TGTGCCAGCAGTGACAGGGGGGCCTTAGGCTACACCTTC.

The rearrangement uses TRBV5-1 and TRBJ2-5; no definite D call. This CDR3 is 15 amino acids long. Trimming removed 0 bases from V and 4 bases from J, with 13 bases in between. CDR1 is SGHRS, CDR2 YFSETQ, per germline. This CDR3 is CASSLGLADRETQYF. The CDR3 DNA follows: TGCGCCAGCAGCTTGGGTTTAGCTGATAGAGAGACCCAGTACTTC.

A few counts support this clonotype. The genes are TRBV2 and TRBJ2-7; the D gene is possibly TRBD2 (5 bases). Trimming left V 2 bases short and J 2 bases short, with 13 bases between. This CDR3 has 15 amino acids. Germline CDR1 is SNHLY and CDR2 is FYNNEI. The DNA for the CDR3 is TGTGCCAGCAGTGAACTTTCAGGACTCCCCTACGAGCAGTACTTC. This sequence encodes CASSELSGLPYEQYF.

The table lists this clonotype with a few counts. The CDR3 is CASSLLGAGQGAREQYF. The CDR3 DNA is TGCGCCAGCAGCTTGCTTGGCGCGGGACAGGGGGCGCGGGAGCAGTACTTC. V usage is TRBV5-1 and J usage is TRBJ2-7, with 12 bases identical to TRBD1. The CDR3 length is 17 residues. The ends lost 1 base at V and 7 bases at J; junction bases unmatched: 12. Germline V lookup: CDR1 SGHRS, CDR2 YFSETQ.

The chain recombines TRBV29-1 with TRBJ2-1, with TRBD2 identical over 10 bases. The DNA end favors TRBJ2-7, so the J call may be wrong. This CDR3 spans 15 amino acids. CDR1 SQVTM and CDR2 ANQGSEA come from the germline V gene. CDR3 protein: CSVGVAGGRYNEQYF. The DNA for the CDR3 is TGCAGCGTTGGAGTAGCGGGAGGCCGGTACAATGAGCAGTACTTC.

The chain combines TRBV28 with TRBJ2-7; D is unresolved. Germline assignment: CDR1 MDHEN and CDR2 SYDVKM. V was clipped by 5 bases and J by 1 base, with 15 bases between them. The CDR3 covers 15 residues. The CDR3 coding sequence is TGTGCCAGCAGTCCCCCACGACTGACATCCTACGAGCAGTACTTC. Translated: CASSPPRLTSYEQYF.

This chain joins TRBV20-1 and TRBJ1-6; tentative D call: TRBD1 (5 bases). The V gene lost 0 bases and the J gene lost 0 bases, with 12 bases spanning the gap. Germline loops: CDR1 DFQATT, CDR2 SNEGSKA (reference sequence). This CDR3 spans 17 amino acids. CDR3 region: CSARDWGRSSYNSPLHF. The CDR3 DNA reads TGCAGTGCTAGAGATTGGGGCCGGAGCTCCTATAATTCACCCCTCCACTTT.

DNA of the CDR3: TGCGCCAGCAGCCGAGAGGATGCGGGGCCTTGCTACGAGCAGTACTTC. Its protein is CASSREDAGPCYEQYF. The chain carries TRBV5-1 and TRBJ2-7, with D maybe TRBD2 (6 bases). In germline, CDR1 is SGHRS, CDR2 YFSETQ. V lost 4 bases, J lost 3 bases, and 20 bases lay in between. The CDR3 contains 16 residues. Together with reference TRBV5-1 and TRBJ2-7, the CDR3 gives the full variable domain: KAGVTQTPRYLIKTRGQQVTLSCSPISGHRSVSWYQQTPGQGLQFLFEYFSETQRNKGNFPGRFSGRQFSNSRSEMNVSTLELGDSALYLCASSREDAGPCYEQYFGPGTRLTVT.

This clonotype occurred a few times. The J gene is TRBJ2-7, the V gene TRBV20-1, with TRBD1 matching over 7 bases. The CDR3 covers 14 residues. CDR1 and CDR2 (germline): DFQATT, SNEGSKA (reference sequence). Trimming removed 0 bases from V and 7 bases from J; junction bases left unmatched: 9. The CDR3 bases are TGCAGTGCTAGAGATTTTACAGGGGTGGTTGAGCAGTACTTC. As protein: CSARDFTGVVEQYF.

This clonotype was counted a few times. CDR3 coding DNA: TGTGCAACAGGGGTTGGGGGAACTAATGAAAAACTGTTTTTT. It codes for CATGVGGTNEKLFF. The V gene is TRBV10-3, the J gene TRBJ1-4, with TRBD1 matching 7 bases. CDR3 length equals 14 residues. Germline V gene lookup returns CDR1 ENHRY and CDR2 SYGVKD.

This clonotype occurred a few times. CDR3 sequence (DNA): TGTGCCAGCAGCGTGTCTCCCGGGCCTACAGATACGCAGTATTTT. Protein: CASSVSPGPTDTQYF. The chain uses TRBV9 and TRBJ2-3; D gene uncertain. The CDR3 consists of 15 residues. Germline values: CDR1 SGDLS, CDR2 YYNGEE. V was clipped by 2 bases and J by 3 bases, with 13 bases between them.